The 27 T cell receptor beta chains below come from one sample, sequenced in a study of metastatic and nonmetastatic thyroid tumors. All patients were treatment-naive before thyroid surgery. TCRdb re-processed the PCR reads through MiXCR. The table has 15,000 to 20,000 clones, about 24% seen once. Sequencing was performed on adjacent normal tissue. The receptors stem from a female donor with papillary thyroid cancer or a benign thyroid nodule (not recorded which). Some clones in this sample may be carry-over from other donors' samples.

In this sample, this clone turned up many times. The rearrangement uses TRBV4-1 and TRBJ1-1, with a tentative D call TRBD1 (6 bases). Germline V gene lookup returns CDR1 MGHRA and CDR2 YSYEKL. Trimming took off 1 base at V and 1 base at J, with 10 bases between the two ends. There are 15 residues in the CDR3. This CDR3 reads CASSQAPGENTEAFF. CDR3 nucleotides: TGCGCCAGCAGCCAAGCTCCAGGGGAGAACACTGAAGCTTTCTTT.

This clone was recorded at least ten times. V is TRBV4-1 and J is TRBJ2-1; the D gene is possibly TRBD2 (6 bases). This CDR3 is 16 amino acids long. Per the germline V gene, CDR1 is MGHRA and CDR2 is YSYEKL. Trimming cost V 0 bases and J 4 bases, with 13 bases left between them. DNA of the CDR3: TGCGCCAGCAGCCAAGATGTTGGTAGCGGTTACAATGAGCAGTTCTTC. Translating it yields CASSQDVGSGYNEQFF.

The chain uses TRBV7-8 and TRBJ2-5; TRBD1 matches at 7 bases. Trimming removed 4 bases from V and 1 base from J; junction bases left unmatched: 12. The germline CDR1 and CDR2 sequences are SGHVS and FQNEAQ. CDR3 length equals 17 residues. The CDR3 nucleotides read TGTGCCAGCAGCTCCATGACAGGGAGTGGAGTCCAAGAGACCCAGTACTTC. This encodes CASSSMTGSGVQETQYF.

In DNA, the CDR3 is TGTGCCAGCAGTTCGCAGGGGGCGCAGGACACCGGGGAGCCTTTTTTT. Translating it yields CASSSQGAQDTGEPFF. J is TRBJ2-2 and V is TRBV11-1, with 8 bases lining up with TRBD1. Looked up from germline, CDR1 is SGHAT and CDR2 is FQDESV (reference sequence). The CDR3 spans 16 residues. V shed 6 bases, J shed 17 bases, and the junction held 23 bases outside the gene matches. The whole variable domain, filled in from reference TRBV11-1 and TRBJ2-2, reads EAEVAQSPRYKITEKSQAVAFWCDPISGHATLYWYRQILGQGPELLVQFQDESVVDDSQLPKDRFSAERLKGVDSTLKIQPAELGDSAMYLCASSSQGAQDTGEPFFGEGSRLTVL.

This chain uses TRBV5-1 with TRBJ1-2, with 7 nucleotides matching TRBD1. V gave up 1 base and J gave up 4 bases; unmatched junction bases: 7. The CDR3 is 15 amino acids. Germline-derived CDR1 and CDR2 are SGHRS and YFSETQ. CDR3 nucleotide sequence: TGCGCCAGCAGCTTGTACTGGGACAGCTTCTATGGCTACACCTTC. Protein: CASSLYWDSFYGYTF.

Turning to this clone: A junction boundary mismatches the germline segment, possibly from a read error. The rearrangement joins TRBV20-1 to TRBJ2-7, with D hard to call. The CDR3 runs to 11 residues. Germline V gene lookup returns CDR1 DFQATT and CDR2 SNEGSKA (reference sequence). The CDR3 is CSATHGYEQHF. The CDR3 bases are TGCAGTGCTACACATGGGTACGAGCAGCACTTC.

This clone was counted many times. The gene calls are TRBV6-1 and TRBJ2-5, with D possibly being TRBD2 (5 bases). This CDR3 has 13 residues. V was trimmed by 6 bases and J by 5 bases, leaving 13 bases between them. Per the germline V gene, CDR1 is MNHNS and CDR2 is SASEGT. CDR3 coding DNA: TGTGCCAGCAGACCCTGGACGGGGGAGACCCAGTACTTC. It specifies CASRPWTGETQYF.

This clone qualifies as medium-sized (0.01 to 0.1%). The gene calls are TRBV28 and TRBJ1-2, with 7 bases identical to TRBD1. After removal of 8 bases from V and 4 bases from J, the junction contained 4 bases not matched to a gene. The V gene's germline CDR1 is MDHEN and CDR2 SYDVKM. The CDR3 covers 12 residues. The DNA for the CDR3 is TGTGCCAGCGACAGGGTCGGCTATGGCTACACCTTC. Amino acids: CASDRVGYGYTF.

In its sample, this clone ranks as medium-sized. The chain employs TRBV5-1 and TRBJ2-7, with TRBD1 matching over 8 bases. CDR1 SGHRS and CDR2 YFSETQ come from the germline V gene. V shed 4 bases, J shed 1 base, and the junction held 4 bases outside the gene matches. CDR3 length: 14 amino acids. CDR3: CASSPWDRSYEQYF. CDR3 sequence (DNA): TGCGCCAGCAGCCCCTGGGACAGGTCCTACGAGCAGTACTTC.

This clone has a count of ten or more. Possible read error: a much larger clone is one base away. The identical CDR3 is also encoded by other nucleotide sequences in the sample. The gene calls are TRBV6-1 and TRBJ1-6; possibly TRBD1 for D (5 bases). The V and J ends lost 7 bases and 10 bases respectively, with 17 bases between them. Germline V CDR1 and CDR2: MNHNS, SASEGT. The CDR3 totals 14 residues. The CDR3 bases are TGTGCCAGCAACCCTCGGGGGACGAACTCACCCCTCCACTTT. It specifies CASNPRGTNSPLHF.

This clone was picked up many times. This sequence joins TRBV3-1 and TRBJ2-1; tentative D call: TRBD1 (6 bases). CDR1 LGHDT and CDR2 YNNKEL come from the germline V gene (reference sequence). CDR3 length: 16 residues. V shed 0 bases and J shed 8 bases, with 17 bases lying between them. The CDR3 loop is CASSQDDLDSSDEQFF. For the CDR3, the DNA is TGTGCCAGCAGCCAAGATGACTTGGACAGTTCGGATGAGCAGTTCTTC.

The chain carries TRBV11-2 and TRBJ1-4; 7 bases agree with TRBD1. The J segment lost 3 bases and the V segment lost 5 bases, leaving 9 bases of the junction unmatched. The CDR3 extends over 16 amino acids. Germline CDR1 and CDR2: SGHAT and FQNNGV. This CDR3 reads CASSPRQGLANEKLFF. Here the CDR3 DNA reads TGTGCCAGCAGCCCCCGACAGGGCCTCGCTAATGAAAAACTGTTTTTT.

The gene calls are TRBV5-6 and TRBJ2-1; no firm D call. Trimming removed 0 bases from V and 5 bases from J, with 15 bases in between. The CDR3 totals 16 residues. CDR1 and CDR2 (germline): SGHDT, YYEEEE. The CDR3 nucleotides read TGTGCCAGCAGCTTGGCCGGTAGGGTTATACACAATGAGCAGTTCTTC. Translating gives CASSLAGRVIHNEQFF. The full variable domain, completed using reference TRBV5-6 and TRBJ2-1, is DAGVTQSPTHLIKTRGQQVTLRCSPKSGHDTVSWYQQALGQGPQFIFQYYEEEERQRGNFPDRFSGHQFPNYSSELNVNALLLGDSALYLCASSLAGRVIHNEQFFGPGTRLTVL.

By its share, this clone is medium-sized. The V and J genes are TRBV28 and TRBJ2-2; possible D gene TRBD2, 5 bases. The V gene's germline CDR1 is MDHEN and CDR2 SYDVKM. The CDR3 sequence is 17 residues long. Deletions cut 7 bases from V and 2 bases from J, with 20 bases between. CDR3 residues: CASIYGPGLINTGELFF. CDR3 DNA: TGTGCCAGCATATATGGCCCGGGATTAATAAACACCGGGGAGCTGTTTTTT. Supplemented by reference TRBV28 and TRBJ2-2, the full variable domain reads DVKVTQSSRYLVKRTGEKVFLECVQDMDHENMFWYRQDPGLGLRLIYFSYDVKMKEKGDIPEGYSVSREKKERFSLILESASTNQTSMYLCASIYGPGLINTGELFFGEGSRLTVL.

The chain recombines TRBV5-1 with TRBJ2-7, with D unresolved. CDR3 length: 15 amino acids. Looked up from germline, CDR1 is SGHRS and CDR2 is YFSETQ. The V and J ends lost 0 bases and 0 bases respectively, with 10 bases between them. CDR3 DNA: TGCGCCAGCAGCTTGGGGTTAGGCAGCTCCTACGAGCAGTACTTC. This gives the protein CASSLGLGSSYEQYF.

Regarding this clone: Sequence at one end of the junction differs from germline and may be a read error. CDR3 region: CASSISIGKNIQYF. The CDR3, as DNA: TGTGCCAGCAGTATATCCATCGGCAAAAACATTCAGTACTTC. The chain combines TRBV27 with TRBJ2-4; D is undetermined. This CDR3 is 14 amino acids long. Germline V gene data show CDR1 as MNHEY and CDR2 as SMNVEV (reference sequence).

This clone was counted at least ten times. The chain recombines TRBV7-8 with TRBJ1-4; the match to TRBD1 covers 10 bases. The germline V gene encodes CDR1 SGHVS and CDR2 FQNEAQ. Trimming removed 5 bases from V and 8 bases from J; junction bases left unmatched: 11. The CDR3 has 16 residues. The CDR3 region is CASSLTSGQGREKLFF. The DNA of the CDR3 is TGTGCCAGCAGCCTAACTTCGGGACAGGGGAGGGAAAAACTGTTTTTT.

This clone appeared once. The V gene is TRBV11-3, the J gene TRBJ2-3, with D hard to call. This CDR3 region has 12 residues. V was trimmed by 1 base and J by 14 bases, leaving 13 bases between them. Germline CDR1 and CDR2: SGHNT and YENEEA. The CDR3 is CASSLVPDKRYF. The CDR3 DNA sequence: TGTGCCAGCAGCTTAGTCCCAGATAAGCGGTATTTT. Variable domain in full (rest from reference TRBV11-3 and TRBJ2-3): EAGVVQSPRYKIIEKKQPVAFWCNPISGHNTLYWYLQNLGQGPELLIRYENEEAVDDSQLPKDRFSAERLKGVDSTLKIQPAELGDSAVYLCASSLVPDKRYFGPGTRLTVL.

About this clone: Because it lacks the conserved phenylalanine or tryptophan at the end, this CDR3 is likely a read error. This chain links TRBV6-5 with TRBJ2-2; 10 nucleotides line up with TRBD2. The DNA end is more similar to TRBJ2-3, so the J call may be wrong. Germline CDR1 reads MNHEY; CDR2 reads SVGAGI. There are 16 residues in the CDR3. The CDR3 here is CASSYPTSGNTGEQYV. The DNA for the CDR3 is TGTGCCAGCAGTTACCCAACTAGCGGGAACACCGGGGAGCAGTATGTT.

This clone was detected many times. V gene TRBV7-3 combines with J gene TRBJ2-7; TRBD1 agrees at 7 bases. The CDR3 extends over 16 amino acids. Germline V gene data show CDR1 as SGHTA and CDR2 as FQGTGA. Unmatched junction bases numbered 14, after V lost 4 bases and J lost 5 bases. CDR3 residues: CASSSSGTVPPDEQYF. The CDR3 DNA sequence: TGTGCCAGCAGCTCATCCGGGACAGTACCCCCTGACGAGCAGTACTTC.

This clone was observed many times. The chain recombines TRBV18 with TRBJ1-5; the D gene is possibly TRBD1 (6 bases). Germline V CDR1 and CDR2: KGHSH, LQKENI. This CDR3 has 14 residues. The germline V and J ends were trimmed by 3 bases and 5 bases, with 11 bases remaining between them. The CDR3 DNA follows: TGTGCCAGCTCACCCGGGGGGGGCCATCAGCCCCAGCATTTT. Its translation: CASSPGGGHQPQHF.

The chain employs TRBV5-1 and TRBJ1-2; no reliable D call. Deletions cut 0 bases from V and 6 bases from J, with 9 bases between. From germline, CDR1 is SGHRS and CDR2 YFSETQ. The CDR3 extends over 13 amino acids. In nucleotides, the CDR3 is TGCGCCAGCAGCTTGGGGACGAGGGATGGCTACACCTTC. Translating it yields CASSLGTRDGYTF.

Worth noting for this clone: Sequence at one end of the junction differs from germline and may be a read error. V is TRBV27 and J is TRBJ2-7; D call uncertain. The CDR3 contains 13 residues. Germline V CDR1 and CDR2: MNHEY, SMNVEV (reference sequence). DNA for the CDR3: TGTCCCAGCAGTTTATCTCACCGGACCCAGCAGAACTTC. Translated: CPSSLSHRTQQNF.

The chain links TRBV7-3 to TRBJ2-7; 8 bases are a match to TRBD1. Germline CDR1 reads SGHTA; CDR2 reads FQGTGA. The J segment lost 5 bases and the V segment lost 5 bases, leaving 5 bases of the junction unmatched. This CDR3 is 13 amino acids long. The CDR3 spells CASSPDRDDEQYF. CDR3 nucleotides: TGTGCCAGCAGCCCGGACAGGGACGACGAGCAGTACTTC. Full variable domain (outside the CDR3, taken from reference TRBV7-3 and TRBJ2-7): GAGVSQTPSNKVTEKGKYVELRCDPISGHTALYWYRQSLGQGPEFLIYFQGTGAADDSGLPNDRFFAVRPEGSVSTLKIQRTERGDSAVYLCASSPDRDDEQYFGPGTRLTVT.

Note on this clone: A much more abundant neighbour one base away suggests this may be a read error. V and J are TRBV5-4 and TRBJ1-1; D gene uncertain. The V and J ends lost 3 bases and 1 base respectively, with 13 bases between them. The CDR3 spans 15 residues. From germline, CDR1 is SGHNT and CDR2 YYREEE (reference sequence). CDR3 loop: CASSSLTYTNTEAFF. In nucleotides, the CDR3 is TGTGCCAGCAGCTCCCTGACATATACGAACACTGAAGCTTTCTTT.

This clone was seen ten or more times. A clone one base away is much larger, so this may be a read error. The gene calls are TRBV28 and TRBJ1-2, with TRBD1 as a possible D gene (5 bases). The CDR3 runs to 11 residues. The germline gives CDR1 MDHEN, CDR2 SYDVKM. V lost 5 bases, J lost 13 bases, and 14 bases lay in between. CDR3 residues: CASSGYPGGTF. The CDR3 bases are TGTGCCAGCAGTGGATACCCCGGGGGCACCTTC.

V is TRBV7-9 and J is TRBJ2-1; possibly TRBD2 for D (5 bases). Germline V gene data show CDR1 as SEHNR and CDR2 as FQNEAQ (reference sequence). The CDR3 contains 16 residues. Trimming took 8 bases from V and 8 from J, leaving 25 bases between them. CDR3 in amino acids: CASGRALGHGSYEQFF. The CDR3 DNA reads as TGTGCCAGCGGGCGGGCCCTGGGTCATGGGAGCTATGAGCAGTTCTTC.